This record covers a single T cell receptor beta chain. Its matching antigen is unknown. Likely unrecorded immune exposures existed in these nominally healthy donors. Researchers ran the PCR with 60 Vbeta and 13 Jbeta primers. The data were produced by immunoSEQ multiplex PCR, yet TCRdb's version contains in-frame clones alone and is incomplete. The data contain about 130,000 clones, more than 60% of them singletons. This sample was taken from a study of cytomegalovirus exposure and HLA in healthy donors. For the study at large: Of around 400 genotyped donors, 80% to 85% grouped in the Caucasian-associated ancestry cluster. General study points: Listed as cytomegalovirus-associated were 164 TCR beta chains.

The germline V gene encodes CDR1 MDHEN and CDR2 SYDVKM. The CDR3 is made up of 17 amino acids. Trimming cost V 5 bases and J 10 bases, with 24 bases left between them. This sequence joins TRBV28 and TRBJ1-6; D might be TRBD1 (6 bases). Material for sequencing was PBMCs. The origin of this receptor is a woman between 40 and 50 years old in good health and CMV-seronegative. CDR3 in DNA: TGTGCCAGCAGTCCGCAGGGGCGTGATTTCACGGGATCACCCCTCCACTTT. It is translated as CASSPQGRDFTGSPLHF. Supplemented by reference TRBV28 and TRBJ1-6, the full variable domain reads DVKVTQSSRYLVKRTGEKVFLECVQDMDHENMFWYRQDPGLGLRLIYFSYDVKMKEKGDIPEGYSVSREKKERFSLILESASTNQTSMYLCASSPQGRDFTGSPLHFGNGTRLTVT.